Following are 27 T cell receptor beta chains from one sample sequenced in a study of cytomegalovirus exposure and HLA in healthy donors. The primer mix had 60 Vbeta and 13 Jbeta primers. Produced via immunoSEQ multiplex PCR; TCRdb's table is partial and in-frame only. The sample has about 150,000 clones; 76% are singletons. The sample consisted of PBMCs. Source of these receptors: a female donor in good health and CMV-seropositive.

The chain couples TRBV28 to TRBJ1-1; 9 nucleotides match TRBD1. Germline assignment: CDR1 MDHEN and CDR2 SYDVKM. CDR3 length: 15 residues. V lost 5 bases to trimming and J lost 4 bases; unmatched junction nucleotides: 8. The CDR3 region is CASSPRDRVGTEAFF. The CDR3 DNA sequence: TGTGCCAGCAGTCCCCGGGACAGGGTGGGCACTGAAGCTTTCTTT.

The gene calls are TRBV18 and TRBJ1-3, with 8 nucleotides matching TRBD1. V was clipped by 3 bases and J by 0 bases; unmatched bases: 1. Germline loops: CDR1 KGHSH, CDR2 LQKENI. The length of the CDR3 is 15 residues. The DNA of the CDR3 is TGTGCCAGCTCACCCACAGGGGGCTCTGGAAACACCATATATTTT. This encodes CASSPTGGSGNTIYF.

The rearrangement links TRBV9 to TRBJ1-3; a possible D gene is TRBD1 (5 bases). The germline gives CDR1 SGDLS, CDR2 YYNGEE. This CDR3 spans 15 amino acids. V was pared by 2 bases and J by 1 base, with 10 bases between. CDR3: CASSVQGDSGNTIYF. The CDR3 DNA reads as TGTGCCAGCAGCGTCCAGGGTGATTCTGGAAACACCATATATTTT.

This clone occurred a few times. The chain combines TRBV2 with TRBJ2-7; TRBD1 matches 7 bases. CDR1 and CDR2 (germline): SNHLY, FYNNEI. The CDR3 runs 14 residues. V trimming: 6 bases; J trimming: 1 base; junction bases outside the gene matches: 6. The CDR3 region is CASRLGGLSYEQYF. The CDR3 nucleotides are TGTGCCAGCAGATTAGGGGGCCTATCCTACGAGCAGTACTTC.

This clone was observed a handful of times. Other DNA sequences in the same sample also yield this CDR3. This chain links TRBV6-5 with TRBJ1-2; TRBD1 matches 7 bases. V lost 0 bases, J lost 7 bases, and 8 bases stayed unmatched. The CDR3 covers 15 residues. Looked up from germline, CDR1 is MNHEY and CDR2 is SVGAGI. The CDR3 nucleotides are TGTGCCAGCAGTTACTCCACAGGGGTAATTGGTGGCTACACCTTC. Its protein product is CASSYSTGVIGGYTF.

The chain has TRBV29-1 and TRBJ2-1; D possibly corresponds to TRBD2 (6 bases). The CDR3 has 12 amino acids. Germline V gene sequence: CDR1 SQVTM, CDR2 ANQGSEA. Trimming shortened V by 6 bases and J by 6 bases, and 12 bases separated the two germline ends. The CDR3 loop reads CSVRGFGNEQFF. The CDR3 DNA reads as TGCAGCGTACGGGGGTTCGGCAATGAGCAGTTCTTC.

There are a few counts of this clone. This rearrangement joins TRBV4-2 to TRBJ2-7; 11 bases are a match to TRBD2. The CDR3 has 15 residues. Germline-derived CDR1 and CDR2 are LGHNA and YNFKEQ. The V segment lost 4 bases and the J segment 3 bases; nucleotides outside the gene matches: 5. Here the CDR3 DNA reads TGTGCCAGCAGCCGAACGGGACTAGCGGTCTACGAGCAGTACTTC. Translated: CASSRTGLAVYEQYF.

This clone was observed a handful of times. The rearrangement joins TRBV14 to TRBJ2-6; 8 nucleotides agree with TRBD1. Unmatched junction bases numbered 9, after V lost 4 bases and J lost 7 bases. Looked up from germline, CDR1 is SGHDN and CDR2 is FVKESK. The CDR3 sequence is 16 residues long. CDR3 residues: CASSRTRGLGANVLTF. The CDR3, as DNA: TGTGCCAGCAGCCGAACCAGGGGGCTAGGCGCCAACGTCCTGACTTTC. The complete variable domain, with remaining parts taken from reference TRBV14 and TRBJ2-6, reads EAGVTQFPSHSVIEKGQTVTLRCDPISGHDNLYWYRRVMGKEIKFLLHFVKESKQDESGMPNNRFLAERTGGTYSTLKVQPAELEDSGVYFCASSRTRGLGANVLTFGAGSRLTVL.

The chain employs TRBV10-3 and TRBJ1-3, with D maybe TRBD1 (5 bases). CDR3 length: 15 amino acids. Germline lookup yields CDR1 ENHRY and CDR2 SYGVKD. V lost 2 bases and J 6 bases, leaving 14 bases between the germline ends. The CDR3 DNA reads TGTGCCATCAGTGAGGGGGCGCGCGGTTTAAACACCATATATTTT. It specifies CAISEGARGLNTIYF.

The chain couples TRBV4-1 to TRBJ2-3; weak D call: TRBD2 (5 bases). V was pared by 1 base and J by 4 bases, with 15 bases between. The germline V gene has CDR1 MGHRA and CDR2 YSYEKL. The CDR3 loop spans 16 amino acids. CDR3 coding DNA: TGCGCCAGCAGCCAAGGACCAGCGGAGGTTCCAGATACGCAGTATTTT. This gives the protein CASSQGPAEVPDTQYF.

The chain uses TRBV9 and TRBJ2-5; possibly TRBD1 for D (5 bases). Looked up from germline, CDR1 is SGDLS and CDR2 is YYNGEE. Trimming took off 1 base at V and 5 bases at J, with 15 bases between the two ends. This CDR3 spans 15 amino acids. The CDR3 region has the DNA TGTGCCAGCAGCGTATATGAGCGTGGGGCGGAGACCCAGTACTTC. It translates to CASSVYERGAETQYF.

This rearrangement joins TRBV27 to TRBJ2-1, with 9 positions matching TRBD1. CDR1 MNHEY and CDR2 SMNVEV come from the germline V gene (reference sequence). J lost 10 bases, V lost 3 bases, and 4 bases had no gene match. The CDR3 sequence is 13 residues long. The CDR3 DNA reads TGTGCCAGCAGTTTGGTAGGACAGGGGGAGCAGTTCTTC. This gives the protein CASSLVGQGEQFF.

The chain couples TRBV6-1 to TRBJ2-3; 7 nucleotides agree with TRBD1. CDR3 size: 14 residues. Germline CDR1 and CDR2: MNHNS and SASEGT. After removal of 7 bases from V and 2 bases from J, the junction contained 6 bases not matched to a gene. The CDR3 coding sequence is TGTGCCAGCACCCCTACAGGGGCCACAGATACGCAGTATTTT. Its protein is CASTPTGATDTQYF.

V gene TRBV13 combines with J gene TRBJ2-3, with 12 bases that match TRBD2. Per germline, CDR1 PRHDT and CDR2 FYEKMQ (reference sequence). The V gene end was trimmed by 4 bases and the J gene end by 3 bases; junction bases not matched to a gene: 11. The CDR3 has 18 amino acids. CDR3 amino acids: CASSSRWLAGGRTDTQYF. CDR3 nucleotide sequence: TGTGCCAGCAGCTCCCGGTGGCTAGCGGGGGGGAGGACAGATACGCAGTATTTT. Looking up the rest from reference TRBV13 and TRBJ2-3 gives the full variable domain: AAGVIQSPRHLIKEKRETATLKCYPIPRHDTVYWYQQGPGQDPQFLISFYEKMQSDKGSIPDRFSAQQFSDYHSELNMSSLELGDSALYFCASSSRWLAGGRTDTQYFGPGTRLTVL.

V and J are TRBV2 and TRBJ1-5; D is undetermined. V was shortened by 4 bases and J by 4 bases, with 11 bases between the two germline ends. Germline V gene sequence: CDR1 SNHLY, CDR2 FYNNEI. This CDR3 region has 14 residues. The CDR3 sequence is CASSGQVQNQPQHF. CDR3 sequence (DNA): TGTGCCAGCAGTGGTCAGGTCCAGAATCAGCCCCAGCATTTT.

A remark on this clone: An end of the junction differs from the germline gene, which may be a read error. The V gene is TRBV7-9, the J gene TRBJ2-7; 10 positions agree with TRBD2. Germline V gene sequence: CDR1 SEHNR, CDR2 FQNEAQ (reference sequence). This CDR3 region has 15 residues. CDR3 sequence: CSSSDAGTSAYEQYF. CDR3 in DNA: TGTTCCAGCAGTGATGCCGGGACTAGCGCCTACGAGCAGTACTTC.

The V gene is TRBV28, the J gene TRBJ2-5; 12 bases agree with TRBD1. There are 16 residues in the CDR3. The V gene end was trimmed by 6 bases and the J gene end by 5 bases; junction bases not matched to a gene: 10. Germline loops: CDR1 MDHEN, CDR2 SYDVKM. CDR3 protein: CASSEPGTGGAETQYF. In DNA form, the CDR3 reads TGTGCCAGCAGCGAACCCGGGACAGGGGGCGCGGAGACCCAGTACTTC.

The chain employs TRBV5-8 and TRBJ1-5, with 7 bases identical to TRBD1. This CDR3 is built from 16 residues. The germline V gene encodes CDR1 SGHTS and CDR2 YDEGEE. J was trimmed by 3 bases and V by 4 bases; bases with no gene match: 10. Written as DNA, the CDR3 is TGTGCCAGCAGCCTGCCCATGACAGGGTTCAATCAGCCCCAGCATTTT. The encoded protein is CASSLPMTGFNQPQHF.

The chain uses TRBV19 and TRBJ1-5; perhaps TRBD1 as D (6 bases). The CDR3 consists of 13 residues. Germline CDR1 reads LNHDA; CDR2 reads SQIVND (reference sequence). V was cut by 3 bases and J by 6 bases, with 9 bases left in between. CDR3 bases: TGTGCCAGTAGTATGTGGGGGCCTCAGCCCCAGCATTTT. It translates to CASSMWGPQPQHF.

The chain carries TRBV5-5 and TRBJ1-3; no reliable D call. Germline V CDR1 and CDR2: SGHKS, YYEKEE (reference sequence). The CDR3 length is 14 residues. V was trimmed by 4 bases and J by 0 bases, leaving 8 bases between them. The CDR3 sequence: CASSREFSGNTIYF. The CDR3 DNA is TGTGCCAGCAGCCGCGAGTTCTCTGGAAACACCATATATTTT.

The chain is built from TRBV9 and TRBJ1-3; the match to TRBD1 covers 7 bases. V was clipped by 7 bases and J by 9 bases; unmatched bases: 10. This CDR3 region has 13 residues. Germline lookup yields CDR1 SGDLS and CDR2 YYNGEE. The DNA for the CDR3 is TGTGCCAGCGCCCGAGGGCAGGGGGGCACCATATATTTT. It yields the protein CASARGQGGTIYF.

This chain connects TRBV10-3 to TRBJ2-1; D may be TRBD2 (5 bases). V was pared by 6 bases and J by 3 bases, with 15 bases between. Germline values: CDR1 ENHRY, CDR2 SYGVKD. CDR3 size: 15 residues. The CDR3 DNA sequence: TGTGCCATCAGGGACCGACCAGGAGGCTACAATGAGCAGTTCTTC. This codes for CAIRDRPGGYNEQFF.

The table lists this clone with a few counts. V and J are TRBV2 and TRBJ1-1; tentatively, D is TRBD1 (6 bases). Germline V gives CDR1 SNHLY, CDR2 FYNNEI. The CDR3 loop spans 13 amino acids. The ends were cut back, 4 bases at V and 4 bases at J, with 10 bases in the middle. The CDR3 spells CASSAGVVTEAFF. CDR3 coding DNA: TGTGCCAGCAGTGCAGGGGTAGTCACTGAAGCTTTCTTT.

In its sample, this clone was seen once. The chain uses TRBV6-1 and TRBJ2-5; D is perhaps TRBD2 (5 bases). The end of the DNA is better explained by TRBJ2-7, so the J call may be wrong. Germline-derived CDR1 and CDR2 are MNHNS and SASEGT. This CDR3 is 16 amino acids long. The CDR3: CASSESLRGVSYEQYF. CDR3 DNA: TGTGCCAGCAGTGAAAGCCTTCGGGGAGTTTCCTACGAGCAGTACTTC.

The V call is TRBV6-1, the J call TRBJ1-2, with 8 bases lining up with TRBD1. CDR3 size: 12 residues. The V and J ends lost 7 bases and 4 bases, in that order; junction bases with no gene match: 2. Germline V gene lookup returns CDR1 MNHNS and CDR2 SASEGT. The CDR3 DNA is TGTGCCAGCATGGGGACAGGCTATGGCTACACCTTC. This sequence encodes CASMGTGYGYTF.

The chain recombines TRBV23-1 with TRBJ2-7; D gene unclear. TRBV23-1 qualifies as an ORF whose function is uncertain. This CDR3 is built from 17 residues. V lost 2 bases, J lost 4 bases, and 21 bases lay in between. CDR3 nucleotide sequence: TGCGCCAGCAGTCAAATCTTAGGAGCAGCGAGGTCTTACGAGCAGTACTTC. It codes for CASSQILGAARSYEQYF.

V and J are TRBV13 and TRBJ2-1; 8 bases match TRBD2. Germline V CDR1 and CDR2: PRHDT, FYEKMQ (reference sequence). The CDR3 runs to 16 residues. V trimming: 5 bases; J trimming: 0 bases; junction bases outside the gene matches: 6. The CDR3 bases are TGTGCCAGCAGCCCCACTCTAGCGGGCTCCTACAATGAGCAGTTCTTC. Its translation is CASSPTLAGSYNEQFF.